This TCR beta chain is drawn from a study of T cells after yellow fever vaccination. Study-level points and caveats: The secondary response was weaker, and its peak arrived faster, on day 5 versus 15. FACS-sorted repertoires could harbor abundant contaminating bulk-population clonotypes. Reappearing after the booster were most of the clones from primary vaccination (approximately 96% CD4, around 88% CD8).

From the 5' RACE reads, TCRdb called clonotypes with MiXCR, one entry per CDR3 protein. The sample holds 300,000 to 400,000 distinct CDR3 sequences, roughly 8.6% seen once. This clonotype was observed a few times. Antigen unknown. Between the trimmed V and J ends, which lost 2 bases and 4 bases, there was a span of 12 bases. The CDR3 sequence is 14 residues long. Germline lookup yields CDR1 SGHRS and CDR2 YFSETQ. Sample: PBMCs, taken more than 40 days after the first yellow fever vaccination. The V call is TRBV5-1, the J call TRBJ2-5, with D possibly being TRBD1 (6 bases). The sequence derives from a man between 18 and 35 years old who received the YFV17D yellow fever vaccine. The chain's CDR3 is CASSLDPTGETQYF. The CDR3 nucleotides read TGCGCCAGCAGCTTAGACCCGACAGGAGAGACCCAGTACTTC.